The sequence of this TCR beta chain was determined in a study of cytomegalovirus exposure and HLA in healthy donors. About this clone: The antigen remains undetermined.

Whole-study findings and limits: Sequencing probably produced one cluster of sequence variants that were highly shared.

The CDR3 runs to 14 residues. The V segment lost 6 bases and the J segment 2 bases; nucleotides outside the gene matches: 6. The V gene's germline CDR1 is MNHEY and CDR2 SVGAGI. The primer mix had 60 Vbeta and 13 Jbeta primers. Original handling: Unique TCR beta chains totaled some 81 million in a later count, with approximately 11 million of them shared. Sequenced by immunoSEQ multiplex PCR; TCRdb stores in-frame clones only, minus some. V, J and clone size are taken as reported in that table, and D and trimming were inferred from the DNA itself. In the table there are 200,000 to 250,000 clones, approximately 84% of which are singletons.

Material: PBMCs. The gene calls are TRBV6-5 and TRBJ2-5; 7 nucleotides align to TRBD2. The TCR sequence derives from a woman aged 40 to 50 in good health and CMV-seronegative. CDR3 loop: CASSPAGRQETQYF. The CDR3, as DNA: TGTGCCAGCAGCCCAGCGGGGCGGCAAGAGACCCAGTACTTC.